The 8 T cell receptor beta chains listed next were all sequenced from one sample in a study of T cells after yellow fever vaccination. One entry per CDR3 protein, called by TCRdb with MiXCR from the 5' RACE reads. The table lists more than 350,000 distinct CDR3 sequences, roughly 12% of them singletons. Sequenced material: PBMCs, taken on the day of the first yellow fever vaccination. The receptors stem from a man aged 18 to 29 who received the YFV17D yellow fever vaccine.

J is TRBJ2-7 and V is TRBV5-4, with D hard to call. CDR1 SGHNT and CDR2 YYREEE come from the germline V gene (reference sequence). V was shortened by 5 bases and J by 0 bases, with 12 bases between the two germline ends. The CDR3 is 14 amino acids. The CDR3: CASRSGPTSYEQYV. Written as DNA, the CDR3 is TGTGCCAGCAGGTCGGGCCCTACCTCCTACGAGCAGTACGTC.

This clonotype was counted only a few times. The V and J genes are TRBV5-1 and TRBJ2-7; TRBD2 matches at 7 bases. The V gene end was trimmed by 4 bases and the J gene end by 0 bases; junction bases not matched to a gene: 10. This CDR3 comprises 16 residues. CDR1 is SGHRS, CDR2 YFSETQ, per germline. The CDR3: CASSLYSGPSSYEQYV. The CDR3 DNA reads as TGCGCCAGCAGCCTTTATAGCGGGCCAAGCTCCTACGAGCAGTACGTC.

The CDR3 loop reads CASSRSRVSETQYF. The CDR3 bases are TGTGCCAGCAGCCGATCCAGGGTGTCCGAGACCCAGTACTTC. This chain links TRBV7-2 with TRBJ2-5, with D possibly matching TRBD1 (5 bases). CDR3 length: 14 amino acids. Deletions cut 5 bases from V and 5 bases from J, with 15 bases between. Germline V CDR1 and CDR2: SGHTA, FQGNSA.

The chain has TRBV7-6 and TRBJ2-1, with D uncertain. Germline V gene sequence: CDR1 SGHVS, CDR2 FNYEAQ. The CDR3 consists of 12 residues. V dropped 3 bases and J dropped 6 bases, with 6 bases sitting between them. CDR3 loop: CASSFVSNEQFF. As DNA, the CDR3 is TGTGCCAGCAGCTTCGTGAGCAATGAGCAGTTCTTC.

J is TRBJ1-2 and V is TRBV15; D not certain. CDR3 length equals 15 residues. Germline V CDR1 and CDR2: LNHNV, YYDKDF (reference sequence). V lost 0 bases and J 5 bases, leaving 13 bases between the germline ends. The CDR3 nucleotides are TGTGCCACCAGCAGAGATCCGGCTGCTAGATATGGCTACACCTTC. Amino acid sequence: CATSRDPAARYGYTF.

The chain uses TRBV4-3 and TRBJ2-7; 9 nucleotides line up with TRBD1. The CDR3 runs to 15 residues. With V trimmed by 4 bases and J by 0 bases, 4 bases remained unmatched. Germline CDR1 LGHNA, CDR2 YSLEER. The CDR3 loop reads CASSPGTGPSYEQYF. The CDR3, as DNA: TGCGCCAGCAGCCCCGGGACAGGGCCCTCCTACGAGCAGTACTTC.

The genes are TRBV10-3 and TRBJ2-2, with TRBD1 matching 7 bases. Germline CDR1 ENHRY, CDR2 SYGVKD. The CDR3 extends over 17 amino acids. The ends lost 0 bases at V and 2 bases at J; junction bases unmatched: 6. CDR3 DNA sequence: TGTGCCATCAGTGAGTCTGACAGGGCCCCCAACACCGGGGAGCTGTTTTTT. Translating it yields CAISESDRAPNTGELFF.

There are a few counts of this clonotype. The chain has TRBV5-1 and TRBJ2-3; D unresolved. Trimming removed 3 bases at V and 1 base at J, with 18 bases between. CDR1 is SGHRS, CDR2 YFSETQ, per germline. The CDR3 sequence is 17 residues long. The CDR3 coding sequence is TGCGCCAGCAGCTCTGGAGAGCATAGCTCCCGCACAGATACGCAGTATTTT. As protein: CASSSGEHSSRTDTQYF.